The 4 T cell receptor beta chains below all came from one sample that was sequenced in a study of shared clonotypes between healthy human individuals. The naive CD8 population came from CD45RO-negative cells selected for CCR7, without terminally differentiated effector memory CD45RA+ cells. Assay: immunoSEQ multiplex PCR; the TCRdb copy retains only in-frame clones and omits some. Of under 700,000 clones in the sample, 85% to 95% were seen once. The sequenced sample consisted of naive CD8+ T cells sorted from blood. All receptors derive from a young woman in good health.

The J gene is TRBJ2-1, the V gene TRBV28; possibly TRBD1 or TRBD2 for D (5 bases each). Per germline, CDR1 MDHEN and CDR2 SYDVKM. The CDR3 is made up of 16 amino acids. V lost 3 bases and J lost 7, with 19 bases in between. The DNA of the CDR3 is TGTGCCAGCAGTTTCAACCTCCATGGGGGTGAGAATGAGCAGTTCTTC. This gives the protein CASSFNLHGGENEQFF.

This chain joins TRBV5-6 and TRBJ2-7, with D perhaps given as TRBD1 or TRBD2 (5 bases each). This CDR3 is 15 amino acids long. From germline, CDR1 is SGHDT and CDR2 YYEEEE. V lost 0 bases to trimming and J lost 6 bases, with 16 bases between them. The CDR3 sequence is CASSLAWGSNSEQYF. In DNA, the CDR3 is TGTGCCAGCAGCTTGGCCTGGGGGAGTAATTCCGAGCAGTACTTC.

The chain couples TRBV13 to TRBJ2-1; TRBD2 agrees at 12 bases. Trimming removed 3 bases from V and 8 bases from J; junction bases left unmatched: 8. The V gene's germline CDR1 is PRHDT and CDR2 FYEKMQ (reference sequence). CDR3 length: 16 amino acids. The chain's CDR3 is CASSFMTSGRPDEQFF. CDR3 bases: TGTGCCAGCAGCTTCATGACTAGCGGGAGACCTGATGAGCAGTTCTTC.

V is TRBV27 and J is TRBJ2-2; D may be TRBD1 (5 bases). The CDR3 covers 14 residues. V dropped 3 bases and J dropped 7 bases, with 12 bases sitting between them. Germline CDR1 MNHEY, CDR2 SMNVEV (reference sequence). This CDR3 is CASSFWQGVGELFF. The CDR3 DNA is TGTGCCAGCAGTTTTTGGCAGGGTGTCGGGGAGCTGTTTTTT.